Following are 26 T cell receptor beta chains from one sample sequenced in a study of T-cell memory formation after mild COVID-19. TCRdb fed the 5' RACE reads into MiXCR, producing one record per CDR3 protein. The repertoire holds over 450,000 distinct CDR3 sequences, with roughly 22% as singletons. Sequences were obtained from PBMCs or a T cell subset sorted from them (not recorded which). These TCRs come from an adult woman who had mild COVID-19 (a few samples of this study predate the infection). Cell type and time point are not known.

This clonotype was seen more than once but under ten times. The rearrangement links TRBV7-9 to TRBJ2-7, with no clear D. Between the trimmed V and J ends, which lost 5 bases and 7 bases, there was a span of 12 bases. The germline gives CDR1 SEHNR, CDR2 FQNEAQ (reference sequence). This CDR3 region has 12 residues. The CDR3 here is CASSATTFEQYF. In DNA, the CDR3 is TGTGCCAGCAGCGCCACTACGTTTGAGCAGTACTTC.

This clonotype showed up just a few times. This chain uses TRBV12-3 or TRBV12-4 with TRBJ1-4; D is perhaps TRBD1 (5 bases). With 7 bases removed from V and 5 bases from J, the gap between germline ends came to 11 bases. There are 13 residues in the CDR3. CDR3 nucleotide sequence: TGTGCCAGCACCTTGGGGGGGAATGAAAAACTGTTTTTT. This sequence encodes CASTLGGNEKLFF.

Ten or more counts support this clonotype. The V call is TRBV29-1, the J call TRBJ2-1; D possibly matches TRBD1 or TRBD2 (6 bases each). Trimming shortened V by 1 base and J by 2 bases, and 9 bases separated the two germline ends. The CDR3 consists of 14 residues. The germline V gene has CDR1 SQVTM and CDR2 ANQGSEA. The CDR3 region is CSVEGRGAYNEQFF. CDR3 coding DNA: TGCAGCGTTGAAGGGAGGGGGGCCTACAATGAGCAGTTCTTC.

In its sample, this clonotype was seen a few times. The V gene is TRBV7-2, the J gene TRBJ2-2; 8 bases are shared with TRBD2. From germline, CDR1 is SGHTA and CDR2 FQGNSA. Trimming removed 0 bases from V and 1 base from J; junction bases left unmatched: 4. The CDR3 covers 17 residues. DNA of the CDR3: TGTGCCAGCAGCTTAGCGTTGCTAGCGGGGAACACCGGGGAGCTGTTTTTT. Residues: CASSLALLAGNTGELFF.

V is TRBV20-1 and J is TRBJ1-1; D possibly corresponds to TRBD1 (5 bases). Germline V gene data show CDR1 as DFQATT and CDR2 as SNEGSKA (reference sequence). V was shortened by 4 bases and J by 5 bases, with 20 bases between the two germline ends. The CDR3 sequence is 15 residues long. CDR3 region: CSATTGRALETEAFF. The CDR3 region has the DNA TGCAGTGCTACAACGGGACGGGCGTTGGAGACTGAAGCTTTCTTT.

This rearrangement joins TRBV7-6 to TRBJ2-7, with TRBD1 identical over 9 bases. The germline V gene encodes CDR1 SGHVS and CDR2 FNYEAQ. V shed 5 bases, J shed 2 bases, and the junction held 10 bases outside the gene matches. The CDR3 is 16 amino acids. As DNA, the CDR3 is TGTGCCAGCAGCCGGCGGGGACAGGGCACTACCTACGAGCAGTACTTC. Residues: CASSRRGQGTTYEQYF.

This clonotype was detected a few times. The gene calls are TRBV7-2 and TRBJ1-1; tentatively, D is TRBD1 (5 bases). CDR1 SGHTA and CDR2 FQGNSA come from the germline V gene. V shed 0 bases and J shed 1 base, with 9 bases lying between them. The CDR3 is made up of 15 amino acids. In nucleotides, the CDR3 is TGTGCCAGCAGCTTAGCGGACACAGGGAACACTGAAGCTTTCTTT. It specifies CASSLADTGNTEAFF.

A few counts support this clonotype. The V call is TRBV20-1, the J call TRBJ2-1; D gene unclear. Trimming took off 3 bases at V and 4 bases at J, with 10 bases between the two ends. Per germline, CDR1 DFQATT and CDR2 SNEGSKA (reference sequence). The CDR3 has 13 amino acids. In DNA form, the CDR3 reads TGCAGTGCTAGTTTCCCTGTTTACAATGAGCAGTTCTTC. Translation gives CSASFPVYNEQFF.

The sample holds a few counts of this clonotype. The V gene is TRBV12-3 or TRBV12-4, the J gene TRBJ2-6, with D unresolved. The CDR3 has 16 residues. The germline V and J ends were trimmed by 1 base and 2 bases, with 9 bases remaining between them. CDR3 nucleotides: TGTGCCAGCAGTTTAGGTCTATTAACTGGGGCCAACGTCCTGACTTTC. It encodes CASSLGLLTGANVLTF.

The sample holds a few counts of this clonotype. The chain joins TRBV30 to TRBJ2-7, with D perhaps TRBD1 (6 bases). Germline-derived CDR1 and CDR2 are GTSNPN and SVGIG (reference sequence). Trimming cost V 3 bases and J 5 bases, with 8 bases left between them. CDR3 length: 11 amino acids. The CDR3 protein is CAWSPGDEQYF. CDR3 DNA: TGTGCCTGGAGCCCAGGGGACGAGCAGTACTTC. Based on the CDR3 plus reference TRBV30 and TRBJ2-7, the full variable domain is SQTIHQWPATLVQPVGSPLSLECTVEGTSNPNLYWYRQAAGRGLQLLFYSVGIGQISSEVPQNLSASRPQDRQFILSSKKLLLSDSGFYLCAWSPGDEQYFGPGTRLTVT.

This sequence joins TRBV4-3 and TRBJ2-2; 14 bases agree with TRBD2. Germline V gene lookup returns CDR1 LGHNA and CDR2 YSLEER. The length of the CDR3 is 15 residues. Unmatched junction bases numbered 2, after V lost 3 bases and J lost 8 bases. The CDR3 DNA is TGCGCCAGCAGCCAGGGGACTAGCGGGAGAGGGGAGCTGTTTTTT. Its translation: CASSQGTSGRGELFF.

This clonotype was found a few times. The V gene is TRBV5-1, the J gene TRBJ2-4, with D possibly TRBD2 on 5 matching bases. Trimming shortened V by 0 bases and J by 8 bases, and 18 bases separated the two germline ends. Germline V gives CDR1 SGHRS, CDR2 YFSETQ. This CDR3 is 16 amino acids long. CDR3 coding DNA: TGCGCCAGCAGCTTGGCCATTTTAGGAGCCGGGGACATTCAGTACTTC. This codes for CASSLAILGAGDIQYF.

The chain couples TRBV12-3 or TRBV12-4 to TRBJ2-2; D not resolved. This CDR3 contains 15 residues. V dropped 3 bases and J dropped 4 bases, with 12 bases sitting between them. CDR3 residues: CASSFPSGRTGELFF. The CDR3, as DNA: TGTGCCAGCAGTTTCCCCTCCGGGCGCACCGGGGAGCTGTTTTTT.

This sequence joins TRBV19 and TRBJ2-7, with D maybe TRBD2 (6 bases). Germline V gene sequence: CDR1 LNHDA, CDR2 SQIVND (reference sequence). Deletions cut 1 base from V and 7 bases from J, with 14 bases between. This CDR3 is 14 amino acids long. The CDR3 region is CASSIGGNLGEQYF. The CDR3 DNA is TGTGCCAGTAGTATAGGCGGGAATTTGGGAGAGCAGTACTTC. The whole variable domain, remainder taken from reference TRBV19 and TRBJ2-7, is DGGITQSPKYLFRKEGQNVTLSCEQNLNHDAMYWYRQDPGQGLRLIYYSQIVNDFQKGDIAEGYSVSREKKESFPLTVTSAQKNPTAFYLCASSIGGNLGEQYFGPGTRLTVT.

The chain joins TRBV5-6 to TRBJ2-3; perhaps TRBD2 as D (6 bases). The CDR3 contains 15 residues. The germline V gene has CDR1 SGHDT and CDR2 YYEEEE. V was cut by 6 bases and J by 3 bases, with 17 bases left in between. The CDR3 coding sequence is TGTGCCAGCAAGAGCGGGCCCAAGCCTACAGATACGCAGTATTTT. Translation: CASKSGPKPTDTQYF.

This chain joins TRBV3-1 and TRBJ2-7; perhaps TRBD2 as D (5 bases). Germline loops: CDR1 LGHDT, CDR2 YNNKEL (reference sequence). Trimming removed 1 base from V and 0 bases from J, with 7 bases in between. This CDR3 is built from 14 residues. CDR3 region: CASSQAGSSYEQYF. DNA for the CDR3: TGTGCCAGCAGCCAAGCGGGGAGCTCCTACGAGCAGTACTTC.

The table lists this clonotype with a few counts. The rearrangement links TRBV20-1 to TRBJ2-7; 7 bases match TRBD2. The germline V gene has CDR1 DFQATT and CDR2 SNEGSKA (reference sequence). Trimming cost V 5 bases and J 3 bases; bases outside gene matches: 7. The length of the CDR3 is 13 residues. This CDR3 is CSAGGDWLYEQYF. The CDR3 DNA reads TGCAGTGCTGGGGGGGACTGGCTCTACGAGCAGTACTTC.

This chain links TRBV20-1 with TRBJ1-4; TRBD1 matches at 12 bases. The CDR3 loop spans 16 amino acids. The junction had 12 bases not matched to a gene; V was cut back by 6 bases and J by 7 bases. CDR1 is DFQATT and CDR2 is SNEGSKA in the germline V gene (reference sequence). The CDR3 bases are TGCAGTGCCAGGGGACAGGGGGCGCAGGGTTTTGAAAAACTGTTTTTT. It encodes CSARGQGAQGFEKLFF.

This clonotype was found many times. The rearrangement uses TRBV24-1 and TRBJ2-2, with TRBD1 identical over 8 bases. The CDR3 runs 18 residues. Looked up from germline, CDR1 is KGHDR and CDR2 is SFDVKD. The V segment lost 2 bases and the J segment 6 bases; nucleotides outside the gene matches: 13. CDR3 bases: TGTGCCACCAGTGATTCACCGTGGGGGACAGGTCGGTCCGGGGAGCTGTTTTTT. Protein sequence: CATSDSPWGTGRSGELFF.

The chain employs TRBV7-9 and TRBJ1-4; D is unresolved. The CDR3 is 14 residues long. Germline lookup yields CDR1 SEHNR and CDR2 FQNEAQ (reference sequence). Trimming shortened V by 6 bases and J by 5 bases, and 13 bases separated the two germline ends. The CDR3 spells CASRGTRPNEKLFF. In DNA form, the CDR3 reads TGTGCCAGCAGGGGAACAAGACCAAATGAAAAACTGTTTTTT.

V and J are TRBV2 and TRBJ2-1; 7 bases agree with TRBD1. J gave up 8 bases and V 1 base, and 8 bases lay outside the gene matches. Germline CDR1 SNHLY, CDR2 FYNNEI. CDR3 length: 15 residues. CDR3 nucleotide sequence: TGTGCCAGCAGTGAAGGACAGGGAAGAGCGGATGAGCAGTTCTTC. It encodes CASSEGQGRADEQFF.

The gene calls are TRBV6-1 and TRBJ1-1, with TRBD1 matching 7 bases. This CDR3 is 16 amino acids long. With 7 bases clipped from V and 5 bases from J, the junction kept 16 bases outside the gene matches. Germline V gives CDR1 MNHNS, CDR2 SASEGT. DNA of the CDR3: TGTGCCAGCACCCAAACAGGGGCCCCAGGAGGGACTGAAGCTTTCTTT. Its translation: CASTQTGAPGGTEAFF.

This clonotype was detected a few times. The V call is TRBV7-2, the J call TRBJ2-3; a possible D gene is TRBD2 (6 bases). The CDR3 totals 15 residues. V shed 5 bases and J shed 4 bases, with 16 bases lying between them. The germline CDR1 and CDR2 sequences are SGHTA and FQGNSA. The CDR3 spells CASSPGSRESDTQYF. The DNA of the CDR3 is TGTGCCAGCAGCCCAGGGTCTCGGGAGTCAGATACGCAGTATTTT.

CDR3 nucleotides: TGCAGTGCTAGGGGAGTGAGCGGGAGCGCCCTCTACGAGCAGTACTTC. This gives the protein CSARGVSGSALYEQYF. The V and J genes are TRBV20-1 and TRBJ2-7; 8 bases match TRBD2. Germline V CDR1 and CDR2: DFQATT, SNEGSKA (reference sequence). This CDR3 has 16 residues. J gave up 3 bases and V 3 bases, and 13 bases lay outside the gene matches.

As DNA, the CDR3 is TGCGCCAGCAGCCGACGGGAGATTGGTCATGAGCAGTTCTTC. Translated: CASSRREIGHEQFF. The chain uses TRBV4-3 and TRBJ2-1; perhaps TRBD2 as D (6 bases). The CDR3 is 14 residues long. Germline V CDR1 and CDR2: LGHNA, YSLEER. Trimming took 4 bases from V and 8 from J, leaving 15 bases between them.

This clonotype was counted a few times. The rearrangement links TRBV6-2 or TRBV6-3 to TRBJ2-7; 7 nucleotides agree with TRBD1. The germline gives CDR1 MNHEY, CDR2 SVGEGT. Trimming at V came to 2 bases and at J to 3 bases, leaving 7 bases not matched to a gene. The CDR3 loop spans 15 amino acids. The CDR3 protein is CASSYDRARFYEQYF. CDR3 DNA sequence: TGTGCCAGCAGTTACGACAGGGCTAGATTCTACGAGCAGTACTTC.